These 31 T cell receptor beta chains share one sample of origin, sequenced in a study of shared clonotypes between healthy human individuals. Sequencing used immunoSEQ multiplex PCR; TCRdb keeps in-frame clones, though not all of them. The sample contains some 2.1 million clones, 85% to 95% of which appear only once. Naive CD8 cells comprised CD45RO-negative, CCR7-positively selected cells, excluding terminally differentiated effector memory CD45RA+ cells. The sample taken for sequencing was naive CD8+ T cells from PBMCs. The receptors were gathered from a man between 18 and 35 years old in good health. Some clones in this sample may be carry-over from other donors' samples.

The chain's CDR3 is CASSIDPAGYTGELFF. Here the CDR3 DNA reads TGTGCCAGTAGTATAGATCCGGCGGGATATACCGGGGAGCTGTTTTTT. This chain links TRBV19 with TRBJ2-2, with D possibly being TRBD2 (6 bases). Per germline, CDR1 LNHDA and CDR2 SQIVND (reference sequence). The germline V and J ends were trimmed by 0 bases and 5 bases, with 13 bases remaining between them. The CDR3 is made up of 16 amino acids.

This clone appeared once. The chain employs TRBV29-1 and TRBJ1-5, with TRBD1 as a possible D gene (5 bases). The length of the CDR3 is 12 residues. From germline, CDR1 is SQVTM and CDR2 ANQGSEA. The V and J ends lost 5 bases and 14 bases respectively, with 19 bases between them. For the CDR3, the DNA is TGCAGCGTTCAGGTAAGTCTTGCGACAGAGCATTTT. This gives the protein CSVQVSLATEHF.

With respect to this clone: Other DNA sequences within the sample encode an identical CDR3. The chain uses TRBV6-5 and TRBJ2-7, with D perhaps matching TRBD2 (5 bases). The ends were cut back, 5 bases at V and 2 bases at J, with 7 bases in the middle. Germline assignment: CDR1 MNHEY and CDR2 SVGAGI. The CDR3 is made up of 12 amino acids. The CDR3 here is CASSPGTYEQYF. CDR3 sequence (DNA): TGTGCCAGCAGTCCGGGGACCTACGAGCAGTACTTC.

In DNA, the CDR3 is TGTGCCAGCAGTTACTTTCGACTAGTAGGGGCAGATACGCAGTATTTT. Encoded protein: CASSYFRLVGADTQYF. The chain has TRBV6-6 and TRBJ2-3, with D possibly being TRBD2 (6 bases). CDR1 and CDR2 (germline): MNHNY, SVGAGI (reference sequence). Trimming shortened V by 1 base and J by 4 bases, and 15 bases separated the two germline ends. The CDR3 extends over 16 amino acids.

This clone was found a few times. This chain links TRBV19 with TRBJ1-3, with no clear D. Germline values: CDR1 LNHDA, CDR2 SQIVND (reference sequence). The CDR3 covers 15 residues. Trimming stripped 3 bases from V and 4 bases from J, with 13 bases between. This chain's CDR3 is CASSIGQAEGNTIYF. The DNA of the CDR3 is TGTGCCAGTAGTATTGGTCAGGCAGAAGGAAACACCATATATTTT.

The chain carries TRBV5-1 and TRBJ1-1; weak D call: TRBD1 (5 bases). Trimming cost V 0 bases and J 6 bases, with 9 bases left between them. The CDR3 spans 13 residues. The germline gives CDR1 SGHRS, CDR2 YFSETQ. Here the CDR3 reads CASSLAGAAEAFF. The CDR3 coding sequence is TGCGCCAGCAGCTTGGCCGGGGCGGCTGAAGCTTTCTTT.

The rearrangement links TRBV9 to TRBJ1-2, with D perhaps TRBD1 (6 bases). V gave up 3 bases and J gave up 2 bases, with 17 bases separating them. CDR1 is SGDLS, CDR2 YYNGEE, per germline. The CDR3 is 16 residues long. The CDR3 DNA reads TGTGCCAGCAGCGGGCCGGGGAGGGGACAAAACTATGGCTACACCTTC. Translating it yields CASSGPGRGQNYGYTF.

This clone has just one count. The chain employs TRBV5-1 and TRBJ1-5, with D possibly TRBD1 on 5 matching bases. In germline, CDR1 is SGHRS, CDR2 YFSETQ. V was trimmed by 5 bases and J by 1 base, leaving 7 bases between them. The CDR3 loop spans 13 amino acids. The CDR3 spells CASSWGSNQPQHF. For the CDR3, the DNA is TGCGCCAGCAGTTGGGGGAGCAATCAGCCCCAGCATTTT.

The chain employs TRBV11-2 and TRBJ1-4; tentatively, D is TRBD1 (5 bases). Germline loops: CDR1 SGHAT, CDR2 FQNNGV. The CDR3 has 15 residues. V was pared by 5 bases and J by 6 bases, with 16 bases between. The CDR3 is CASSPESWGYEKLFF. CDR3 coding DNA: TGTGCCAGCAGCCCGGAGTCATGGGGGTATGAAAAACTGTTTTTT.

The chain combines TRBV19 with TRBJ2-7; no clear D gene. Germline CDR1 is LNHDA and CDR2 is SQIVND (reference sequence). Trimming removed 3 bases from V and 6 bases from J, with 12 bases in between. The CDR3 is 13 residues long. This CDR3 reads CASSISTGVEQYF. The CDR3 coding sequence is TGTGCCAGTAGTATCTCTACTGGCGTCGAGCAGTACTTC. Full variable domain (outside the CDR3, taken from reference TRBV19 and TRBJ2-7): DGGITQSPKYLFRKEGQNVTLSCEQNLNHDAMYWYRQDPGQGLRLIYYSQIVNDFQKGDIAEGYSVSREKKESFPLTVTSAQKNPTAFYLCASSISTGVEQYFGPGTRLTVT.

The chain has TRBV6-4 and TRBJ1-2; no clear D gene. The CDR3 has 13 residues. The germline CDR1 and CDR2 sequences are MRHNA and SNTAGT. The V end was cut by 5 bases, the J end by 5 bases, with 12 bases between. In DNA form, the CDR3 reads TGTGCCAGCAGTCCTGGTACTACATATGGCTACACCTTC. Protein sequence: CASSPGTTYGYTF.

This chain connects TRBV4-1 to TRBJ2-1, with 9 bases fitting TRBD1. This CDR3 contains 16 residues. Germline V gives CDR1 MGHRA, CDR2 YSYEKL. V lost 3 bases, J lost 2 bases, and 5 bases stayed unmatched. The CDR3 DNA follows: TGCGCCAGCAGCCACATAACAGGGGGCGCCTACAATGAGCAGTTCTTC. This encodes CASSHITGGAYNEQFF.

The chain couples TRBV1 to TRBJ2-7; no DNA check was done on the table's D call, TRBD1. TRBV1 is reported as a pseudogene. The CDR3 totals 17 residues. CDR3 sequence (DNA): TGCACCAGCAGCCTTCACAGGAGAGGACCCTTCGAGCTCGAGCAGTACTTC. Its protein product is CTSSLHRRGPFELEQYF.

About this clone: Other DNA sequences in the same sample also yield this CDR3. The rearrangement joins TRBV28 to TRBJ1-2, with 9 bases aligning to TRBD1. The CDR3 length is 15 residues. J lost 5 bases, V lost 6 bases, and 10 bases had no gene match. Germline V lookup: CDR1 MDHEN, CDR2 SYDVKM. The CDR3 here is CASSPPGQGRYGYTF. CDR3 coding DNA: TGTGCCAGCAGCCCCCCGGGACAGGGTAGATATGGCTACACCTTC.

The V and J genes are TRBV6-5 and TRBJ2-7, with 10 bases fitting TRBD2. Germline values: CDR1 MNHEY, CDR2 SVGAGI. CDR3 length: 16 amino acids. V gave up 2 bases and J gave up 7 bases; unmatched junction bases: 11. CDR3 sequence (DNA): TGTGCCAGCAGTTACACGGGGCTAGCGGGAGCGAGAGAGCAGTACTTC. This translates into CASSYTGLAGAREQYF.

The chain combines TRBV14 with TRBJ2-1; 11 bases are shared with TRBD2. Trimming removed 3 bases from V and 7 bases from J; junction bases left unmatched: 8. Germline V CDR1 and CDR2: SGHDN, FVKESK. The CDR3 sequence is 16 residues long. CDR3 in amino acids: CASSHFRLAGGNEQFF. CDR3 DNA: TGTGCCAGCAGCCACTTCCGGCTAGCGGGAGGAAATGAGCAGTTCTTC. Looking up the rest from reference TRBV14 and TRBJ2-1 gives the full variable domain: EAGVTQFPSHSVIEKGQTVTLRCDPISGHDNLYWYRRVMGKEIKFLLHFVKESKQDESGMPNNRFLAERTGGTYSTLKVQPAELEDSGVYFCASSHFRLAGGNEQFFGPGTRLTVL.

The rearrangement uses TRBV28 and TRBJ2-3, with D possibly being TRBD2 (7 bases). The CDR3 sequence is 14 residues long. V was shortened by 3 bases and J by 6 bases, with 13 bases between the two germline ends. Germline CDR1 reads MDHEN; CDR2 reads SYDVKM. CDR3 protein: CASSFRGDMDTQYF. The CDR3 nucleotides read TGTGCCAGCAGTTTTCGGGGGGACATGGATACGCAGTATTTT.

V and J are TRBV6-5 and TRBJ1-1, with D possibly being TRBD1 (5 bases). This CDR3 has 14 residues. Trimming shortened V by 7 bases and J by 1 base, and 13 bases separated the two germline ends. Germline V gives CDR1 MNHEY, CDR2 SVGAGI. CDR3 amino acids: CASTPGGENTEAFF. The CDR3 DNA is TGTGCCAGCACCCCGGGAGGGGAGAACACTGAAGCTTTCTTT.

Worth noting for this clone: The sample holds other DNA sequences that translate to the same CDR3. The chain recombines TRBV27 with TRBJ2-7; D is ambiguous. CDR1 is MNHEY and CDR2 is SMNVEV in the germline V gene (reference sequence). With 9 bases removed from V and 3 bases from J, the gap between germline ends came to 15 bases. This CDR3 is built from 13 residues. This CDR3 is CASSLNIYYEQYF. The CDR3, as DNA: TGTGCCAGTTCTTTGAATATATACTACGAGCAGTACTTC.

This chain uses TRBV18 with TRBJ2-7; 9 positions agree with TRBD1. V shed 2 bases, J shed 3 bases, and the junction held 8 bases outside the gene matches. Germline V lookup: CDR1 KGHSH, CDR2 LQKENI. The CDR3 is made up of 16 amino acids. This CDR3 is CASSPTGTGFFYEQYF. The CDR3 DNA follows: TGTGCCAGCTCACCAACCGGGACAGGGTTTTTCTACGAGCAGTACTTC.

The V call is TRBV4-3, the J call TRBJ2-1; 8 bases align to TRBD2. This CDR3 is built from 15 residues. Germline V lookup: CDR1 LGHNA, CDR2 YSLEER. V was pared by 2 bases and J by 4 bases, with 4 bases of the junction left unmatched. The CDR3 nucleotides read TGCGCCAGCAGCCAAATTAGCGGGGAGTACAATGAGCAGTTCTTC. This gives the protein CASSQISGEYNEQFF.

The CDR3 nucleotides read TGTGCCAGCAGCTACCCAGAAGGGTTCGGCGAGGAGCAGTTCTTC. It is translated as CASSYPEGFGEEQFF. V usage is TRBV28 and J usage is TRBJ2-1; D remains unclear. Germline loops: CDR1 MDHEN, CDR2 SYDVKM. The CDR3 totals 15 residues. Deletions cut 6 bases from V and 10 bases from J, with 22 bases between.

The chain uses TRBV27 and TRBJ1-2; 9 bases are shared with TRBD1. Germline V lookup: CDR1 MNHEY, CDR2 SMNVEV (reference sequence). Trimming cost V 2 bases and J 6 bases; bases outside gene matches: 7. The CDR3 loop spans 15 amino acids. In DNA, the CDR3 is TGTGCCAGCAGTTTACTACAGGGGGCGCGAGATGGCTACACCTTC. Translated, it gives CASSLLQGARDGYTF.

This clone was detected a few times. The gene calls are TRBV10-2 and TRBJ1-5; D gene uncertain. Looked up from germline, CDR1 is WSHSY and CDR2 is SAAADI. V dropped 1 base and J dropped 3 bases, with 10 bases sitting between them. The length of the CDR3 is 15 residues. CDR3 protein: CASSEYPGNNQPQHF. Written as DNA, the CDR3 is TGCGCCAGCAGTGAGTACCCAGGCAACAATCAGCCCCAGCATTTT.

The chain uses TRBV19 and TRBJ2-5; 8 bases match TRBD2. The CDR3 totals 15 residues. Germline V lookup: CDR1 LNHDA, CDR2 SQIVND (reference sequence). The J segment lost 4 bases and the V segment lost 5 bases, leaving 9 bases of the junction unmatched. CDR3 protein: CASSPRTSWGETQYF. The CDR3 region has the DNA TGTGCCAGTAGTCCCCGGACTAGCTGGGGAGAGACCCAGTACTTC.

V and J are TRBV11-2 and TRBJ2-1, with D possibly being TRBD2 (6 bases). The CDR3 length is 16 residues. Germline V gene data show CDR1 as SGHAT and CDR2 as FQNNGV. Trimming shortened V by 5 bases and J by 8 bases, and 22 bases separated the two germline ends. DNA of the CDR3: TGTGCCAGCAGCCTGAACTGGGGGGAGAGTGTGGATGAGCAGTTCTTC. Amino acids: CASSLNWGESVDEQFF.

A word on this clone: The junction differs from germline at one of its ends, possibly a read error. The rearrangement joins TRBV11-3 to TRBJ2-1; TRBD1 agrees at 10 bases. The germline V gene encodes CDR1 SGHNT and CDR2 YENEEA. The CDR3 contains 15 residues. In nucleotides, the CDR3 is TGTGCCAGCAGCATAGACAGGGGGCTCTACAATGAGCAGTTCTTC. Translated: CASSIDRGLYNEQFF.

This chain connects TRBV4-1 to TRBJ1-2; D is perhaps TRBD1 (6 bases). Germline assignment: CDR1 MGHRA and CDR2 YSYEKL. The CDR3 is 17 residues long. V lost 4 bases, J lost 2 bases, and 20 bases lay in between. In nucleotides, the CDR3 is TGCGCCAGCAGCCCTGTAAGGTACCCGGGGGGCAACTATGGCTACACCTTC. It is translated as CASSPVRYPGGNYGYTF.

Turning to this clone: The same CDR3 arises from other DNA sequences in this sample as well. V is TRBV27 and J is TRBJ2-2; TRBD2 matches at 7 bases. Trimming at V came to 3 bases and at J to 4 bases, leaving 5 bases not matched to a gene. This CDR3 has 15 amino acids. Germline values: CDR1 MNHEY, CDR2 SMNVEV (reference sequence). In DNA, the CDR3 is TGTGCCAGCAGTTTTTCGGGGGGAGGCACCGGGGAGCTGTTTTTT. Protein product: CASSFSGGGTGELFF.

The chain links TRBV25-1 to TRBJ2-7; 7 positions match TRBD2. Trimming cost V 8 bases and J 4 bases; bases outside gene matches: 8. The germline CDR1 and CDR2 sequences are MGHDK and SYGVNS. This CDR3 is built from 13 residues. CDR3 bases: TGTGCCAGCGACACGGGGAGGGAGTACGAGCAGTACTTC. Its translation is CASDTGREYEQYF.

The chain uses TRBV2 and TRBJ2-7; 10 positions agree with TRBD2. CDR3 length equals 14 residues. Germline V gene sequence: CDR1 SNHLY, CDR2 FYNNEI. V was clipped by 7 bases and J by 5 bases; unmatched bases: 8. This chain's CDR3 is CASTASGSPHEQYF. CDR3 nucleotides: TGTGCCAGCACTGCTAGCGGGAGCCCCCACGAGCAGTACTTC.